This T cell receptor (beta chain) was captured in a study of regulatory T cells in long-lasting Graves disease. The sample holds many counts of this clonotype. The time point here: newly diagnosed GD, antithyroid drugs for less than 3 months. RNA from PBMCs was the source of the TCR library. Arm-PCR of CDR3 regions and iRepertoire HTBI primers were the basis on which TCR beta libraries were built. Each CDR3 protein gets one entry after TCRdb re-called the multiplex PCR reads with MiXCR. The sample comprises 550,000 or so distinct CDR3 sequences, 12% of which are singletons, and roughly 8.2% rests with the top ten. Germline-derived CDR1 and CDR2 are SGHTS and YDEGEE. V gave up 2 bases and J gave up 0 bases, with 14 bases separating them. The length of the CDR3 is 16 residues. These same data were also listed under a study on T cells in Graves' hyperthyroidism and ophthalmopathy.

This receptor was obtained from a woman in her thirties with Graves disease. Sequences were derived from peripheral blood mononuclear cells (PBMCs), sampled at new diagnosis, from a patient treated with antithyroid drugs. V gene TRBV5-8 combines with J gene TRBJ1-1; tentative D call: TRBD1 (5 bases). The CDR3 region is CASSLEPGLMNTEAFF. Written as DNA, the CDR3 is TGTGCCAGCAGCTTAGAACCGGGACTGATGAACACTGAAGCTTTCTTT. Supplemented by reference TRBV5-8 and TRBJ1-1, the full variable domain reads EAGVTQSPTHLIKTRGQQATLRCSPISGHTSVYWYQQALGLGLQFLLWYDEGEERNRGNFPPRFSGRQFPNYSSELNVNALELEDSALYLCASSLEPGLMNTEAFFGQGTRLTVV.